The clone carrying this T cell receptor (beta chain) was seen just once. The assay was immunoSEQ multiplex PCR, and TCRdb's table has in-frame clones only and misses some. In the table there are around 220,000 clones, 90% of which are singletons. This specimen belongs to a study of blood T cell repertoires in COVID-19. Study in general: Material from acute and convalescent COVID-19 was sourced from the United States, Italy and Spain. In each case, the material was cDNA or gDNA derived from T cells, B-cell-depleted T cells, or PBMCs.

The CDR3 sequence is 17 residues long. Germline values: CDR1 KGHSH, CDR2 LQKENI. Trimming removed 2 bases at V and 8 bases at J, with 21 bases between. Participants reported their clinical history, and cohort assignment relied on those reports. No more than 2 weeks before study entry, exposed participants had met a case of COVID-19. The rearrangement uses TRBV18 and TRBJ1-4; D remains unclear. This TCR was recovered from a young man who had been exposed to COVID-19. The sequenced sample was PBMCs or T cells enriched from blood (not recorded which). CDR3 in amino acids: CASSPSLRTGRTEKLFF. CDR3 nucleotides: TGTGCCAGCTCACCATCGTTGCGTACCGGGAGGACCGAAAAACTGTTTTTT.